The sequence of this T cell receptor beta chain was determined in a study of T cells after yellow fever vaccination. This clonotype was seen many times. Synthesis of TCR cDNA relied on 5'RACE template switching, which attached a universal primer site and UMIs. Using its own MiXCR run on the 5' RACE reads, TCRdb lists one record per CDR3 protein. This table has roughly 16,000 distinct CDR3 sequences, around 4% appearing once. V was clipped by 2 bases and J by 7 bases; unmatched bases: 13. CDR1 SGHDN and CDR2 FVKESK come from the germline V gene. The CDR3 covers 17 residues. The input for sequencing was PBMCs, either bulk or a sorted T-cell subset (CD4+, CD8+, memory, or dextramer-sorted; not recorded which), taken 15 days after the yellow fever booster vaccination. This clonotype was obtained from a man younger than 45 who received the YFV17D yellow fever vaccine. This chain joins TRBV14 and TRBJ2-1; 8 nucleotides match TRBD1. The CDR3 sequence is CASSQPPRGQGWNEQFF. In nucleotides, the CDR3 is TGTGCCAGCAGCCAACCTCCCCGCGGACAGGGTTGGAATGAGCAGTTCTTC.